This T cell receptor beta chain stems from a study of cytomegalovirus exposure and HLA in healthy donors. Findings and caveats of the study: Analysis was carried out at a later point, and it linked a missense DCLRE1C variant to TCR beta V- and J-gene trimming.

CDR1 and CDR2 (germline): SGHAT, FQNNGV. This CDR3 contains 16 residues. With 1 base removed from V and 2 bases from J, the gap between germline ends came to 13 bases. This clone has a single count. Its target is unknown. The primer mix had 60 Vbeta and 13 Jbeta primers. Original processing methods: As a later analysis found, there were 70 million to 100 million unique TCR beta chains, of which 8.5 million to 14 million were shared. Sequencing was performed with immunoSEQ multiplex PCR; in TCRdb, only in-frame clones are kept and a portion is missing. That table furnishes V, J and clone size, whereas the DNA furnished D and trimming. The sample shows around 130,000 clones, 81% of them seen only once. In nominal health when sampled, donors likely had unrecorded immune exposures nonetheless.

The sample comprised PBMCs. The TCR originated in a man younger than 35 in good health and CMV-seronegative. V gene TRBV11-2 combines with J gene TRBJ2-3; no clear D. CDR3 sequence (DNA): TGTGCCAGCAGCTTAGTGGCTGGCAGATACACAGATACGCAGTATTTT. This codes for CASSLVAGRYTDTQYF.